One sample yielded the 5 T cell receptor beta chains listed below, sequenced in a study of blood T cell repertoires in COVID-19. Sequencing was performed with immunoSEQ multiplex PCR; in TCRdb, only in-frame clones are kept and a portion is missing. The repertoire consists of over 70,000 clones, with approximately 90% occurring once and the leading ten covering roughly 2.6%. The sample comprised peripheral blood. The receptors stem from a man aged 50 or older with COVID-19, enrolled during active disease.

The CDR3 protein is CASSPLVAGEYNEQFF. In DNA form, the CDR3 reads TGTGCCAGCAGCCCCCTAGTGGCGGGAGAGTACAATGAGCAGTTCTTC. The rearrangement joins TRBV11-1 to TRBJ2-1; 7 bases align to TRBD2. From germline, CDR1 is SGHAT and CDR2 FQDESV (reference sequence). CDR3 length equals 16 residues. J was trimmed by 4 bases and V by 5 bases; bases with no gene match: 11.

The V gene is TRBV6-5, the J gene TRBJ2-6; TRBD1 might be the D (5 bases). Germline CDR1 MNHEY, CDR2 SVGAGI. The CDR3 consists of 13 residues. The V end was cut by 7 bases, the J end by 4 bases, with 8 bases between. CDR3 DNA sequence: TGTGCCAGCACCAGGGCCGGGGCCAACGTCCTGACTTTC. Translation: CASTRAGANVLTF.

The count of this clone is one. The rearrangement links TRBV13 to TRBJ2-3; TRBD2 matches at 7 bases. The CDR3 totals 16 residues. Losses at the gene ends were 0 bases for V and 0 bases for J; bases not matched to a gene: 3. CDR1 is PRHDT and CDR2 is FYEKMQ in the germline V gene (reference sequence). The CDR3 sequence is CASSLGGLGSTDTQYF. CDR3 in DNA: TGTGCCAGCAGCTTAGGTGGACTAGGGAGCACAGATACGCAGTATTTT.

The V call is TRBV2, the J call TRBJ2-5, with a possible D match to TRBD1 (5 bases). Between the trimmed V and J ends, which lost 6 bases and 4 bases, there was a span of 15 bases. Per germline, CDR1 SNHLY and CDR2 FYNNEI. There are 14 residues in the CDR3. The CDR3: CASRGRGGAETQYF. CDR3 nucleotide sequence: TGTGCCAGCAGAGGAAGAGGTGGGGCAGAGACCCAGTACTTC.

The V call is TRBV5-1, the J call TRBJ2-3; D not certain. V lost 0 bases to trimming and J lost 4 bases, with 3 bases between them. There are 12 residues in the CDR3. Germline values: CDR1 SGHRS, CDR2 YFSETQ. As DNA, the CDR3 is TGCGCCAGCAGCTTGGTAGCAGATACGCAGTATTTT. Protein sequence: CASSLVADTQYF.